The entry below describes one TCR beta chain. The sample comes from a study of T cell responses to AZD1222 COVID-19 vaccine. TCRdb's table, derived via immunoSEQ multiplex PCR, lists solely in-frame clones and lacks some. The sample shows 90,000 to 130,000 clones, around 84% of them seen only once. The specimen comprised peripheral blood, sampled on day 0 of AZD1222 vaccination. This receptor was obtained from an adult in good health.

For the CDR3, the DNA is TGTGCCAGCAGCCAAATACGGGCGAGCTCCTATAATTCACCCCTCCACTTT. Protein sequence: CASSQIRASSYNSPLHF. J is TRBJ1-6 and V is TRBV7-9, with D unresolved. V shed 5 bases and J shed 0 bases, with 14 bases lying between them. Germline lookup yields CDR1 SEHNR and CDR2 FQNEAQ (reference sequence). The CDR3 is 17 residues long.